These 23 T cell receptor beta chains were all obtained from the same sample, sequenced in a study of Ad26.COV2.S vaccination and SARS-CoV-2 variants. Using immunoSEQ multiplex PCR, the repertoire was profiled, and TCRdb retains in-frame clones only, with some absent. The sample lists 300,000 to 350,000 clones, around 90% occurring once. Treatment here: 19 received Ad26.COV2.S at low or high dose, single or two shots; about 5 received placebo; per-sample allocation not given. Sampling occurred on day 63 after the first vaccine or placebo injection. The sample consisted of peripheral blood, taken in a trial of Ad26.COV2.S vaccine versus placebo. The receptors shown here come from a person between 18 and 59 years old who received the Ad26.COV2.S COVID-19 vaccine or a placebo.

CDR3 bases: TGTGCCAGCAGCGTAGAGGATAGCACAGATACGCAGTATTTT. Residues: CASSVEDSTDTQYF. This rearrangement joins TRBV9 to TRBJ2-3; D unclear. Germline V gene data show CDR1 as SGDLS and CDR2 as YYNGEE. This CDR3 spans 14 amino acids. Trimming left V 0 bases short and J 0 bases short, with 5 bases between. The whole variable domain, remainder taken from reference TRBV9 and TRBJ2-3, is DSGVTQTPKHLITATGQRVTLRCSPRSGDLSVYWYQQSLDQGLQFLIQYYNGEERAKGNILERFSAQQFPDLHSELNLSSLELGDSALYFCASSVEDSTDTQYFGPGTRLTVL.

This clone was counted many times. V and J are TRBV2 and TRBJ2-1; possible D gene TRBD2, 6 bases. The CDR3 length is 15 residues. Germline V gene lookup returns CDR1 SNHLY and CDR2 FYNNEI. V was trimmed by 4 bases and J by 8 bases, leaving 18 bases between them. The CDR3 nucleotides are TGTGCCAGCAGTGTCGGGACTCCCCGTCGTGATGAGCAGTTCTTC. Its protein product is CASSVGTPRRDEQFF.

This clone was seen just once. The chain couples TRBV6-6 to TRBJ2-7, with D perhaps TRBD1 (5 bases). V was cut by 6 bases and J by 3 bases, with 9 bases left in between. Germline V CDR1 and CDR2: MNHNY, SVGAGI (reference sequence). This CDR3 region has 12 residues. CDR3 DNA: TGTGCCAGCAGCCAAGGGGTCTACGAGCAGTACGTC. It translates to CASSQGVYEQYV.

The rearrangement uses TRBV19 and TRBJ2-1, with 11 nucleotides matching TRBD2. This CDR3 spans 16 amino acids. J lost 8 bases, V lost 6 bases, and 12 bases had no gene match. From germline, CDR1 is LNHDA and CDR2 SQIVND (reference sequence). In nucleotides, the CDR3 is TGTGCCAGTAGGGTAGCGGGAGGGCCGGGGAACGATGAGCAGTTCTTC. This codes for CASRVAGGPGNDEQFF.

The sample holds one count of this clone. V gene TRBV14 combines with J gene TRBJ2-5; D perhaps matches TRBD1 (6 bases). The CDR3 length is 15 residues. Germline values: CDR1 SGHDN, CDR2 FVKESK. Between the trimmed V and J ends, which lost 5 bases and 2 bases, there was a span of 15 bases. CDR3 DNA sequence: TGTGCCAGCAGCTTATGGGGCAGGGGTCAAGAGACCCAGTACTTC. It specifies CASSLWGRGQETQYF.

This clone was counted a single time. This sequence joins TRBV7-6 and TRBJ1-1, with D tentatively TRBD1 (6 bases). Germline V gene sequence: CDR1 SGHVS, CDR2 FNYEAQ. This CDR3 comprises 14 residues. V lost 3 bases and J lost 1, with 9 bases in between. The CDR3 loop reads CASSFGGPNTEAFF. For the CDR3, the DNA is TGTGCCAGCAGCTTTGGGGGCCCGAACACTGAAGCTTTCTTT.

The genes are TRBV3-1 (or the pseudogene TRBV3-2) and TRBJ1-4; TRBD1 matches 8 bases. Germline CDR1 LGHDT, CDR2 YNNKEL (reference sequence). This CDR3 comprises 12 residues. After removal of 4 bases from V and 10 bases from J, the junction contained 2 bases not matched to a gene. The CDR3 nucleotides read TGTGCCAGCAGCCCCGGACAGGGAAAACTGTTTTTT. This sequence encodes CASSPGQGKLFF.

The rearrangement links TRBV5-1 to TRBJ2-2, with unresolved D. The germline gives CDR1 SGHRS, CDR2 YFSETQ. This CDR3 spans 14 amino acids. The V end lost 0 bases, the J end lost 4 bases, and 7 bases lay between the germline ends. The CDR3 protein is CASSLEQITGELFF. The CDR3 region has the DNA TGCGCCAGCAGCTTGGAACAGATCACCGGGGAGCTGTTTTTT.

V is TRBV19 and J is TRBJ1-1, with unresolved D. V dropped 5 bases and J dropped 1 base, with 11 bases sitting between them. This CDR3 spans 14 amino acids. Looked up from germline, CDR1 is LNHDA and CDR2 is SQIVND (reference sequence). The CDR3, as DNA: TGTGCCAGTAGTTCGTGGATTAAGAACACTGAAGCTTTCTTT. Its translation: CASSSWIKNTEAFF.

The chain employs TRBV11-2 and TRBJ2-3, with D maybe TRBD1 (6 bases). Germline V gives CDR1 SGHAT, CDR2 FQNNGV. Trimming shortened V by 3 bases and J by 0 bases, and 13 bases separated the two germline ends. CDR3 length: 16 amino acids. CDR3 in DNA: TGTGCCAGCAGCTTCGAAGGGGGACCAAGCACAGATACGCAGTATTTT. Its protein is CASSFEGGPSTDTQYF.

DNA of the CDR3: TGTGCCAGTAGTACCCTTTTGACAGAAGCTTTCTTT. It translates to CASSTLLTEAFF. This chain links TRBV19 with TRBJ1-1, with D unresolved. CDR1 and CDR2 (germline): LNHDA, SQIVND (reference sequence). Trimming took off 4 bases at V and 8 bases at J, with 11 bases between the two ends. The CDR3 contains 12 residues.

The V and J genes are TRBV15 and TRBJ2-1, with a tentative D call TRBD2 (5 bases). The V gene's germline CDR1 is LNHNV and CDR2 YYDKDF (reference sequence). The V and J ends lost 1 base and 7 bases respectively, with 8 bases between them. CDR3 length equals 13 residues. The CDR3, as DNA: TGTGCCACCAGCAGAGCACGGGAAAATGAGCAGTTCTTC. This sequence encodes CATSRARENEQFF. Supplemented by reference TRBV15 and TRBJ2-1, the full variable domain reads DAMVIQNPRYQVTQFGKPVTLSCSQTLNHNVMYWYQQKSSQAPKLLFHYYDKDFNNEADTPDNFQSRRPNTSFCFLDIRSPGLGDTAMYLCATSRARENEQFFGPGTRLTVL.

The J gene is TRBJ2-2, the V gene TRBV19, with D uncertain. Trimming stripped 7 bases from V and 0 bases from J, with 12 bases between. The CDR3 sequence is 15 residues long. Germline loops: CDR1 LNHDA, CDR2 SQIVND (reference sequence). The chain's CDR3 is CASKSDNANTGELFF. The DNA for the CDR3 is TGTGCCAGTAAGAGCGACAACGCGAACACCGGGGAGCTGTTTTTT.

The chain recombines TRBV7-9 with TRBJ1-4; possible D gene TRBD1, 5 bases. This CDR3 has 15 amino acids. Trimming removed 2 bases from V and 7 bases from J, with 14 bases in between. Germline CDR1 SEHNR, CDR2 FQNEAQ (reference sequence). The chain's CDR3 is CASSLSIVGGEKLFF. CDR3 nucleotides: TGTGCCAGCAGCTTAAGTATCGTTGGGGGTGAAAAACTGTTTTTT.

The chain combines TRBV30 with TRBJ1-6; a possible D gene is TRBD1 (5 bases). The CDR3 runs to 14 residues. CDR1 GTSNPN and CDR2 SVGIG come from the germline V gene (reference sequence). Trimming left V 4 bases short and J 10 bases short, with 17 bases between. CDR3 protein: CAWILKGLGSPLHF. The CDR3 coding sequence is TGTGCCTGGATCCTTAAGGGGTTGGGATCACCCCTCCACTTT.

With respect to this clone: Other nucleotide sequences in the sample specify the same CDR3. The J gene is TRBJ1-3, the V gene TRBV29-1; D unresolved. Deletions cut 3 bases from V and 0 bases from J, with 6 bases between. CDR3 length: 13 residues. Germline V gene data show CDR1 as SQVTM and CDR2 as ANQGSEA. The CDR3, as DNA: TGCAGCGTTGAGGGGTTCTCTGGAAACACCATATATTTT. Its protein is CSVEGFSGNTIYF.

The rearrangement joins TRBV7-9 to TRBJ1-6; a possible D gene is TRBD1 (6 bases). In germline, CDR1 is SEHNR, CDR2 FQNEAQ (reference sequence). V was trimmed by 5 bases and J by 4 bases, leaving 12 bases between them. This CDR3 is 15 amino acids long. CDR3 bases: TGTGCCAGCAGCGAGGGACATCCTTATAATTCACCCCTCCACTTT. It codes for CASSEGHPYNSPLHF.

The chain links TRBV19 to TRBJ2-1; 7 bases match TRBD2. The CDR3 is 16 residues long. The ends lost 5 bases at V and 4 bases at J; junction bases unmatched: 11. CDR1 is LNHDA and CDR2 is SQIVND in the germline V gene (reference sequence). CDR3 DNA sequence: TGTGCCAGTAGTTTTAAAACGGGACTACTGTACAATGAGCAGTTCTTC. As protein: CASSFKTGLLYNEQFF.

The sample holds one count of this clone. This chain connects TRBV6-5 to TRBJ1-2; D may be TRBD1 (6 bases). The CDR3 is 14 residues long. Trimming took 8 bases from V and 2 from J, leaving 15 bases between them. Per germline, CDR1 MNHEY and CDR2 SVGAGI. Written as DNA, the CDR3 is TGTGCCAGCGCCCAGAGAGGACAGAACTATGGCTACACCTTC. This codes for CASAQRGQNYGYTF.

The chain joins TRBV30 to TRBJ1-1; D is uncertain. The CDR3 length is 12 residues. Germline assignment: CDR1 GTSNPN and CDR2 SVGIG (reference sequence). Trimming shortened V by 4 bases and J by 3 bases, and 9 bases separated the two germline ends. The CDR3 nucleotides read TGTGCCTGGAACGTACGGTACACTGAAGCTTTCTTT. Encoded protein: CAWNVRYTEAFF.

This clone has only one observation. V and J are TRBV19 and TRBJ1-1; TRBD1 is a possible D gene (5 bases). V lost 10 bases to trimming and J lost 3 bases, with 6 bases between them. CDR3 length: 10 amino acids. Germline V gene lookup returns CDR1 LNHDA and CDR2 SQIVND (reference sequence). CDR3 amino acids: CATRDTEAFF. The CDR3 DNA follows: TGTGCCACCAGGGACACTGAAGCTTTCTTT.

The CDR3 here is CASSVGVEDEQFF. DNA of the CDR3: TGTGCCAGCAGTGTAGGTGTAGAAGATGAGCAGTTCTTC. The chain combines TRBV6-4 with TRBJ2-1, with D unclear. Trimming shortened V by 4 bases and J by 8 bases, and 12 bases separated the two germline ends. The CDR3 has 13 amino acids. Germline loops: CDR1 MRHNA, CDR2 SNTAGT.

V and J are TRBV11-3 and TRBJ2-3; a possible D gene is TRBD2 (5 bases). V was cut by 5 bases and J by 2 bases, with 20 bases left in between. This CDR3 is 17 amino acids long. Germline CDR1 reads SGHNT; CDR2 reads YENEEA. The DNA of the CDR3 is TGTGCCAGCAGCCCGAGGGTCGCGAGCCGGTTCACAGATACGCAGTATTTT. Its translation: CASSPRVASRFTDTQYF.